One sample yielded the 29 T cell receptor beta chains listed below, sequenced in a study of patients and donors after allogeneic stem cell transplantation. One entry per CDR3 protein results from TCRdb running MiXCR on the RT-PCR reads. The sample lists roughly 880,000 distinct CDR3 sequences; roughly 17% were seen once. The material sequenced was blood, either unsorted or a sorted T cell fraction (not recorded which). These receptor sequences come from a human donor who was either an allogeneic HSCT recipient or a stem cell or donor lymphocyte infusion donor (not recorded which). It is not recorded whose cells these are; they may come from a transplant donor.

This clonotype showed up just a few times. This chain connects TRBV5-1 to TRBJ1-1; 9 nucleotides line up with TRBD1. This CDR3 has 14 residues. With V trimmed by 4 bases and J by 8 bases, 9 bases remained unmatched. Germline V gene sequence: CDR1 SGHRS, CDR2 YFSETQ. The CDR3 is CASSAGTGSVEAFF. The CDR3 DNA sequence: TGCGCCAGCAGCGCCGGGACAGGGTCCGTCGAAGCTTTCTTT.

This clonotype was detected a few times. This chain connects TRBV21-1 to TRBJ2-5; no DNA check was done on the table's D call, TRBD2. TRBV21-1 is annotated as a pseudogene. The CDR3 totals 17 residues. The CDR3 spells CASSMGPTRSTQETQYF. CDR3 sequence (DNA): TGTGCCAGCAGCATGGGACCTACCCGCTCAACCCAAGAGACCCAGTACTTC.

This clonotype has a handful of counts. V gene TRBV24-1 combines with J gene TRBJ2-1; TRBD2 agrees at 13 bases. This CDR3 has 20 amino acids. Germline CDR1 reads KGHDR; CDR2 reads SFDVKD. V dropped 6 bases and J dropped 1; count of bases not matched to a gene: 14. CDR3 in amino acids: CATSSSGLAGVIRSYNEQFF. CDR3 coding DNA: TGTGCCACCAGTTCCTCCGGACTAGCGGGAGTAATTCGGTCCTACAATGAGCAGTTCTTC.

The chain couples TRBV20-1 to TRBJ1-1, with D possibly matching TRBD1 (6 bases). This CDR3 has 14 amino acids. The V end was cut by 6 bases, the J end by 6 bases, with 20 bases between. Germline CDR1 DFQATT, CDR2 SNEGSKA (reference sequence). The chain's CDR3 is CSAAASRGRAEAFF. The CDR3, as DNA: TGCAGTGCCGCCGCCTCCAGGGGCAGGGCTGAAGCTTTCTTT.

The CDR3 sequence is CSAVPPGRYTEAFF. As DNA, the CDR3 is TGCAGTGCTGTACCTCCGGGACGGTACACTGAAGCTTTCTTT. V usage is TRBV20-1 and J usage is TRBJ1-1, with D possibly matching TRBD1 (5 bases). The CDR3 is 14 residues long. V was shortened by 5 bases and J by 3 bases, with 16 bases between the two germline ends. CDR1 and CDR2 (germline): DFQATT, SNEGSKA (reference sequence).

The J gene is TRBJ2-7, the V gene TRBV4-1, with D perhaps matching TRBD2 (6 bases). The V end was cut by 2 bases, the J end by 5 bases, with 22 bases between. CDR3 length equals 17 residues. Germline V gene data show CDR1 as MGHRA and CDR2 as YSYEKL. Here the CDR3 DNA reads TGCGCCAGCAGCCAATGGGGCTGGTCCCAGGGCGGGAACGAGCAGTACTTC. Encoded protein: CASSQWGWSQGGNEQYF.

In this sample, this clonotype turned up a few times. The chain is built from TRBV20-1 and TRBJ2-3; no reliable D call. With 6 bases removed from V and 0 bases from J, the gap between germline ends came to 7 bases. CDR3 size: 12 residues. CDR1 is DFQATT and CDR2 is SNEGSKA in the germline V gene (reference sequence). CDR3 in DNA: TGCAGTGCGGTCGGGAGCACAGATACGCAGTATTTT. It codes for CSAVGSTDTQYF.

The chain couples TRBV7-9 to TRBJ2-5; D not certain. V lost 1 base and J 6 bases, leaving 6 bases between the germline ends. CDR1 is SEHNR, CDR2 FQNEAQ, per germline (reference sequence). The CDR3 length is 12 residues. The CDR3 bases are TGTGCCAGCAGCTTAGTTGATAAGACCCAGTACTTC. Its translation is CASSLVDKTQYF.

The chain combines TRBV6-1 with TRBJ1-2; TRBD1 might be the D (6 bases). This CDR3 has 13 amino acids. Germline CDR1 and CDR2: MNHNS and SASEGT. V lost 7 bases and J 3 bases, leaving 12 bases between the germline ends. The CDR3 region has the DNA TGTGCCAGCACCGGGGGGGCATACTATGGCTACACCTTC. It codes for CASTGGAYYGYTF.

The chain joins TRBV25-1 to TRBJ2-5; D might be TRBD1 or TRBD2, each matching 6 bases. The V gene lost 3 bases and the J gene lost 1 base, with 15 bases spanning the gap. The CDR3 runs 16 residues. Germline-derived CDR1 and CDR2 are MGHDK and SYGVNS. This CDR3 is CASSEGRGGVQETQYF. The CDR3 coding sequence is TGTGCCAGCAGTGAGGGCAGGGGAGGAGTCCAAGAGACCCAGTACTTC.

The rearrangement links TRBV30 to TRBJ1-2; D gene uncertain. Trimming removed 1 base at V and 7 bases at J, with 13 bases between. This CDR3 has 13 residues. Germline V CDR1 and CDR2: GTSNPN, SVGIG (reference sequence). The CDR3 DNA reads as TGTGCCTGGAGTGGTACTACCGCTGCTGGCTACACCTTC. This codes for CAWSGTTAAGYTF. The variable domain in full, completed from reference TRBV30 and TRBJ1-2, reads SQTIHQWPATLVQPVGSPLSLECTVEGTSNPNLYWYRQAAGRGLQLLFYSVGIGQISSEVPQNLSASRPQDRQFILSSKKLLLSDSGFYLCAWSGTTAAGYTFGSGTRLTVV.

CDR3 DNA: TGTGCCTGGAGTTTGGGACAAGAGCACACCTTC. This gives the protein CAWSLGQEHTF. The chain carries TRBV30 and TRBJ1-2; weak D call: TRBD1 (6 bases). CDR3 size: 11 residues. Germline V gene lookup returns CDR1 GTSNPN and CDR2 SVGIG (reference sequence). V dropped 2 bases and J dropped 12 bases, with 13 bases sitting between them. The full variable domain, in which reference TRBV30 and TRBJ1-2 provide the parts outside the CDR3, is SQTIHQWPATLVQPVGSPLSLECTVEGTSNPNLYWYRQAAGRGLQLLFYSVGIGQISSEVPQNLSASRPQDRQFILSSKKLLLSDSGFYLCAWSLGQEHTFGSGTRLTVV.

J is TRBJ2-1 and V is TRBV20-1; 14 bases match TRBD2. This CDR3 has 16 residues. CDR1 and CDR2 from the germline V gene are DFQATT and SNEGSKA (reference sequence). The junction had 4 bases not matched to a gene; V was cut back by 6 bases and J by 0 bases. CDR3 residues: CSATSGGAGSYNEQFF. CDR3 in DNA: TGCAGTGCGACTAGCGGGGGGGCGGGCTCCTACAATGAGCAGTTCTTC.

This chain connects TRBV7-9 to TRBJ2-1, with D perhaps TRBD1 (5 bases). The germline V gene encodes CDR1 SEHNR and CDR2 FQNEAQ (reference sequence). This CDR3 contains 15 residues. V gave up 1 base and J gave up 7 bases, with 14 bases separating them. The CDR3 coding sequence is TGTGCCAGCAGCTTAGGCAGGGTGATATGGAATGAGCAGTTCTTC. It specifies CASSLGRVIWNEQFF. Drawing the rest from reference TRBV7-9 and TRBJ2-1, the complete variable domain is DTGVSQNPRHKITKRGQNVTFRCDPISEHNRLYWYRQTLGQGPEFLTYFQNEAQLEKSRLLSDRFSAERPKGSFSTLEIQRTEQGDSAMYLCASSLGRVIWNEQFFGPGTRLTVL.

This CDR3 is CASTPIQDVLRIDTGELFF. CDR3 in DNA: TGTGCCAGCACCCCTATACAGGATGTGTTGCGAATAGACACCGGGGAGCTGTTTTTT. The V and J genes are TRBV6-2 or TRBV6-3 and TRBJ2-2; possibly TRBD1 for D (5 bases). The CDR3 totals 19 residues. The V and J ends lost 7 bases and 3 bases respectively, with 27 bases between them. Germline CDR1 is MNHEY and CDR2 is SVGEGT.

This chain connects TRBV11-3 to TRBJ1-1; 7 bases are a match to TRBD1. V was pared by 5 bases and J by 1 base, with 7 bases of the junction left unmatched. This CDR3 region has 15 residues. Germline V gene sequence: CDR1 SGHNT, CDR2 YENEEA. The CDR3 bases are TGTGCCAGCAGCGAATACAGGGGCCGGAACACTGAAGCTTTCTTT. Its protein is CASSEYRGRNTEAFF.

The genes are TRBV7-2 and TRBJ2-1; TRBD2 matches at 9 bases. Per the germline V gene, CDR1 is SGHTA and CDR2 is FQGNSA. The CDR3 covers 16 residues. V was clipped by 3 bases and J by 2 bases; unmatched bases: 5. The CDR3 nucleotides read TGTGCCAGCAGCTTGCTCATAGCGGGGGCCTACAATGAGCAGTTCTTC. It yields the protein CASSLLIAGAYNEQFF.

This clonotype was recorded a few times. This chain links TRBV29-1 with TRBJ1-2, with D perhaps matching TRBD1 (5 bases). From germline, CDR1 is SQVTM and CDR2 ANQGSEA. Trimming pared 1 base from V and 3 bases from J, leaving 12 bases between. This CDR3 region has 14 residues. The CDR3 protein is CSVEAWRGYYGYTF. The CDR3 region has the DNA TGCAGCGTTGAAGCGTGGCGGGGGTACTATGGCTACACCTTC.

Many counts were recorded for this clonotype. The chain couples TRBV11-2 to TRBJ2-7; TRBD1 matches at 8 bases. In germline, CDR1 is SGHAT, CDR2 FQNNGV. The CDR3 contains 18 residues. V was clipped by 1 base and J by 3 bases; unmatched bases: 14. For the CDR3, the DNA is TGTGCCAGCAGCTTAGTCGGCAGGGGGCGAATAAATCTCTACGAGCAGTACTTC. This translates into CASSLVGRGRINLYEQYF.

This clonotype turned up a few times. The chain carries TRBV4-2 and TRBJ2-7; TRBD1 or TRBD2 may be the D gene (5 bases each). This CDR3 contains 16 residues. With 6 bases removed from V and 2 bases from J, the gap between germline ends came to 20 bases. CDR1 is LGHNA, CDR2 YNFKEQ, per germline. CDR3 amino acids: CASSHGVGRDPYEQYF. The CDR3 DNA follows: TGTGCCAGCAGTCACGGCGTGGGACGGGACCCCTACGAGCAGTACTTC.

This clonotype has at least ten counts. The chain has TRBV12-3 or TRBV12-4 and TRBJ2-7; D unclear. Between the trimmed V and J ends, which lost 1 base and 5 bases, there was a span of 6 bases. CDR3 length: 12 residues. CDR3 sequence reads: CASSLVSHEQYF. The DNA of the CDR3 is TGTGCCAGCAGTTTAGTTAGCCACGAGCAGTACTTC.

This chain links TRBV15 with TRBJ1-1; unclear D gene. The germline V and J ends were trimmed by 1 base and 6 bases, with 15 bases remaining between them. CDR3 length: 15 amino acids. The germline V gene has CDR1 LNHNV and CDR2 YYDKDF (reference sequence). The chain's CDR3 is CATSRGKVAIAEAFF. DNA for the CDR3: TGTGCCACCAGCAGAGGGAAGGTTGCAATTGCTGAAGCTTTCTTT.

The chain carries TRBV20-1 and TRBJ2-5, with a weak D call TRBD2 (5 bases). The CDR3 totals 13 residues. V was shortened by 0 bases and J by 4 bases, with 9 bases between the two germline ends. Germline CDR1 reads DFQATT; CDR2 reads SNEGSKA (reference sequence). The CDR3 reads CSARDTRGETQYF. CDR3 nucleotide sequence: TGCAGTGCTAGAGATACCCGGGGAGAGACCCAGTACTTC.

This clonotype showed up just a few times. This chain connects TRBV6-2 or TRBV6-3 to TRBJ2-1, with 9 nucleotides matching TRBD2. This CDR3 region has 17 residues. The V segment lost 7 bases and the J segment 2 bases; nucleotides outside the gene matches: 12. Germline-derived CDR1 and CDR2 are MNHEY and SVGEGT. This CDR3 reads CASTFSGRGVTYNEQFF. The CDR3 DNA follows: TGTGCCAGCACGTTTAGCGGGAGAGGGGTAACCTACAATGAGCAGTTCTTC.

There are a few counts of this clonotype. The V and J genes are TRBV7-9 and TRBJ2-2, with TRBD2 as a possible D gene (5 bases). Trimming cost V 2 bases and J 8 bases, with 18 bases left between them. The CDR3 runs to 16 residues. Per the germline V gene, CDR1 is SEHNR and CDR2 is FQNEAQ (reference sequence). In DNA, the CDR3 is TGTGCCAGCAGCTTATCTACGGGAATGTTATCAGGGGAGCTGTTTTTT. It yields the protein CASSLSTGMLSGELFF. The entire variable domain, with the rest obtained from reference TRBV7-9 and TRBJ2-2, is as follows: DTGVSQNPRHKITKRGQNVTFRCDPISEHNRLYWYRQTLGQGPEFLTYFQNEAQLEKSRLLSDRFSAERPKGSFSTLEIQRTEQGDSAMYLCASSLSTGMLSGELFFGEGSRLTVL.

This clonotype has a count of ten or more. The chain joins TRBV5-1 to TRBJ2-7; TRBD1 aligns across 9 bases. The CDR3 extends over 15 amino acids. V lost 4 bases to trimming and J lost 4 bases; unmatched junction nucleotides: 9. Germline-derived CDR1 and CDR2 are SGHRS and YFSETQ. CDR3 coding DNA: TGCGCCAGCAGCGGAGCCGGGACAGGGACGTACGAGCAGTACTTC. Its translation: CASSGAGTGTYEQYF. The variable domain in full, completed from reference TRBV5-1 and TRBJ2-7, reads KAGVTQTPRYLIKTRGQQVTLSCSPISGHRSVSWYQQTPGQGLQFLFEYFSETQRNKGNFPGRFSGRQFSNSRSEMNVSTLELGDSALYLCASSGAGTGTYEQYFGPGTRLTVT.

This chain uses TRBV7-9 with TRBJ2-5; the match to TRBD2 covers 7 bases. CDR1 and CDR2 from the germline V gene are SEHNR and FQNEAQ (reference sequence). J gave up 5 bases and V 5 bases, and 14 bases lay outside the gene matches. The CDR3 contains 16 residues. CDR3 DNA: TGTGCCAGCAGCATGGAGGCTGCGGGAGTAAGGGAGACCCAGTACTTC. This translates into CASSMEAAGVRETQYF.

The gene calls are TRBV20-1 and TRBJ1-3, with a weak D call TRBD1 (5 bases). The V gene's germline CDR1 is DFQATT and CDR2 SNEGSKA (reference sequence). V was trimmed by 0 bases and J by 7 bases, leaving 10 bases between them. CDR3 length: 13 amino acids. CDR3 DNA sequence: TGCAGTGCTAGAGAGGCAGGGAGGAACACCATATATTTT. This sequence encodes CSAREAGRNTIYF.

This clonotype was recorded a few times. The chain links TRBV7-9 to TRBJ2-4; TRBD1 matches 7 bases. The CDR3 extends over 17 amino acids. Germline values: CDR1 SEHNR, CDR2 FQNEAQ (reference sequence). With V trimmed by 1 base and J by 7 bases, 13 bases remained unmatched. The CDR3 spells CASSLGQGYEGSNIQYF. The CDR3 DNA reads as TGTGCCAGCAGCTTAGGACAGGGTTATGAGGGGTCGAACATTCAGTACTTC. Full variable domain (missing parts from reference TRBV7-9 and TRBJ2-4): DTGVSQNPRHKITKRGQNVTFRCDPISEHNRLYWYRQTLGQGPEFLTYFQNEAQLEKSRLLSDRFSAERPKGSFSTLEIQRTEQGDSAMYLCASSLGQGYEGSNIQYFGAGTRLSVL.